The clone carrying this T cell receptor beta chain was counted between two and nine times. Repeated repertoire sampling spanned the course of chemoradiotherapy. The data were taken from a study of chemoradiotherapy in HPV16-positive cancers. Profiling relied on immunoSEQ multiplex PCR, and the TCRdb table lists in-frame clones only, not all of them. The sample yields about 8,100 clones, approximately 70% seen once. The length of the CDR3 is 13 residues. Germline CDR1 and CDR2: SGHNT and YYREEE (reference sequence). V lost 2 bases, J lost 3 bases, and 1 base stayed unmatched. This clonotype originated in a human donor with HPV-associated anogenital cancer. J is TRBJ1-2 and V is TRBV5-4; 7 bases align to TRBD1. Collection took place from a patient who underwent chemoradiotherapy. The CDR3 DNA follows: TGTGCCAGCAGCTTTACAGGGGACTATGGCTACACCTTC. Translated: CASSFTGDYGYTF.